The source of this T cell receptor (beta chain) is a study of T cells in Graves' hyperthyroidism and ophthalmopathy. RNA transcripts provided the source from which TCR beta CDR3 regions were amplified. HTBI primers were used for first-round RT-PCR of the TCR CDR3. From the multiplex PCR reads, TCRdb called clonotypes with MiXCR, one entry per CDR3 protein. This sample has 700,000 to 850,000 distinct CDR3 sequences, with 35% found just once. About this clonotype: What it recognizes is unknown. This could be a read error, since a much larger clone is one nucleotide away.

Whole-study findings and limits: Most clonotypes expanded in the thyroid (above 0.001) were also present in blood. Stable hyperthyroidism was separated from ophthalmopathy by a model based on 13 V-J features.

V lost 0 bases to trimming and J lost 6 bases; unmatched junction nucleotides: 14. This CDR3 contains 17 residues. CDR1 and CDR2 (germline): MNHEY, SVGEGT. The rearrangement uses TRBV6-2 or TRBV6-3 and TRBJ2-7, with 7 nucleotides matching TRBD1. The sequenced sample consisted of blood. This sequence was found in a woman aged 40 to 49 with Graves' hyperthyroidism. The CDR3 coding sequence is TGTGCCAGCAGTTACTCGAGTCTCGCAGGGGGTCCAAGCGAGCAGTACTTC. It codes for CASSYSSLAGGPSEQYF.